This entry lists 14 T cell receptor beta chains sequenced from one sample in a study of shared clonotypes between healthy human individuals. TCRdb's table, derived via immunoSEQ multiplex PCR, lists solely in-frame clones and lacks some. Found here are roughly 530,000 clones, 95% to 97% of them singletons; the top ten hold about 0.064%. Specimen: naive CD4+ T cells sorted from blood. Subset specified: CD45RA+ positively selected. Every receptor here comes from a woman in her 30s in good health.

This clone occurred once. The gene calls are TRBV10-2 and TRBJ2-1, with TRBD2 matching over 10 bases. Per the germline V gene, CDR1 is WSHSY and CDR2 is SAAADI. CDR3 length equals 19 residues. V dropped 2 bases and J dropped 1; count of bases not matched to a gene: 11. CDR3 region: CASSEGFFSGRASYNEQFF. CDR3 bases: TGCGCCAGCAGTGAGGGATTTTTCAGCGGGAGGGCATCCTACAATGAGCAGTTCTTC.

The chain is built from TRBV19 and TRBJ1-5; weak D call: TRBD1 (5 bases). From germline, CDR1 is LNHDA and CDR2 SQIVND (reference sequence). V was pared by 0 bases and J by 1 base, with 13 bases between. This CDR3 region has 17 residues. CDR3 nucleotide sequence: TGTGCCAGTAGTATAGATTCGGGGGGACTAAGCAATCAGCCCCAGCATTTT. It yields the protein CASSIDSGGLSNQPQHF.

V gene TRBV7-9 combines with J gene TRBJ2-7; D might be TRBD2 (6 bases). Germline V gene lookup returns CDR1 SEHNR and CDR2 FQNEAQ (reference sequence). The CDR3 is 16 amino acids. V was pared by 6 bases and J by 4 bases, with 22 bases between. The CDR3 region is CASSQLRDWSVYEQYF. The CDR3 DNA is TGTGCCAGCAGTCAACTTCGGGACTGGAGCGTTTACGAGCAGTACTTC.

This chain links TRBV10-2 with TRBJ2-1, with D unresolved. Deletions cut 2 bases from V and 9 bases from J, with 5 bases between. Germline CDR1 reads WSHSY; CDR2 reads SAAADI. CDR3 length equals 11 residues. In DNA form, the CDR3 reads TGCGCCAGCAGTGAGATTTTTGAGCAGTTCTTC. Translated: CASSEIFEQFF.

The rearrangement uses TRBV7-3 and TRBJ2-5, with TRBD2 matching 8 bases. The CDR3 runs 13 residues. Germline loops: CDR1 SGHTA, CDR2 FQGTGA. V lost 2 bases, J lost 7 bases, and 3 bases stayed unmatched. CDR3 loop: CASSLDREGTQYF. The CDR3 DNA sequence: TGTGCCAGCAGCTTAGACCGGGAGGGGACCCAGTACTTC.

This chain uses TRBV18 with TRBJ2-1; D unclear. This CDR3 has 17 residues. Trimming took 2 bases from V and 2 from J, leaving 16 bases between them. Germline V gene data show CDR1 as KGHSH and CDR2 as LQKENI. The CDR3 sequence: CASSPIIVVLTYNEQFF. The CDR3 bases are TGTGCCAGCTCACCAATTATCGTGGTCTTAACCTACAATGAGCAGTTCTTC.

The chain carries TRBV27 and TRBJ1-3; the D is unclear. V gave up 6 bases and J gave up 4 bases, with 10 bases separating them. This CDR3 region has 13 residues. In germline, CDR1 is MNHEY, CDR2 SMNVEV (reference sequence). CDR3 nucleotides: TGTGCCAGCAGGGCAGAAGGGGGAAACACCATATATTTT. This translates into CASRAEGGNTIYF.

The V gene is TRBV28, the J gene TRBJ1-1, with a tentative D call TRBD1 (6 bases). V shed 6 bases and J shed 4 bases, with 9 bases lying between them. CDR1 is MDHEN, CDR2 SYDVKM, per germline. CDR3 size: 12 residues. The CDR3 protein is CASRGAPTEAFF. CDR3 bases: TGTGCCAGCAGGGGGGCGCCCACTGAAGCTTTCTTT.

The chain has TRBV28 and TRBJ2-7; 10 bases match TRBD1. The J segment lost 4 bases and the V segment lost 8 bases, leaving 5 bases of the junction unmatched. CDR1 MDHEN and CDR2 SYDVKM come from the germline V gene. The CDR3 contains 13 residues. The CDR3: CASRRQGAYEQYF. The CDR3 DNA is TGTGCCAGCCGCAGACAGGGGGCGTACGAGCAGTACTTC. Looking up the rest from reference TRBV28 and TRBJ2-7 gives the full variable domain: DVKVTQSSRYLVKRTGEKVFLECVQDMDHENMFWYRQDPGLGLRLIYFSYDVKMKEKGDIPEGYSVSREKKERFSLILESASTNQTSMYLCASRRQGAYEQYFGPGTRLTVT.

This rearrangement joins TRBV5-1 to TRBJ2-1; D remains ambiguous. Trimming removed 6 bases from V and 2 bases from J, with 12 bases in between. The germline V gene encodes CDR1 SGHRS and CDR2 YFSETQ. The CDR3 totals 14 residues. The CDR3 sequence is CASKADLPYNEQFF. The CDR3, as DNA: TGCGCCAGCAAGGCGGATCTACCCTACAATGAGCAGTTCTTC.

The genes are TRBV27 and TRBJ1-6; D gene uncertain. The CDR3 sequence is 15 residues long. The ends were cut back, 8 bases at V and 6 bases at J, with 17 bases in the middle. Looked up from germline, CDR1 is MNHEY and CDR2 is SMNVEV (reference sequence). In nucleotides, the CDR3 is TGTGCCAGCCGACTTGTAATCCAGGTTAATTCACCCCTCCACTTT. This sequence encodes CASRLVIQVNSPLHF.

The chain uses TRBV28 and TRBJ1-5; the D gene is possibly TRBD1 (5 bases). Trimming shortened V by 6 bases and J by 1 base, and 10 bases separated the two germline ends. The CDR3 consists of 14 residues. Per the germline V gene, CDR1 is MDHEN and CDR2 is SYDVKM. CDR3 loop: CASRQGVSNQPQHF. For the CDR3, the DNA is TGTGCCAGCAGGCAGGGTGTAAGCAATCAGCCCCAGCATTTT.

The CDR3 sequence is CASSLVTSYNEQFF. The CDR3 DNA reads TGTGCCAGCAGCTTGGTAACGTCCTACAATGAGCAGTTCTTC. The chain joins TRBV5-5 to TRBJ2-1; D is undetermined. Germline V gene sequence: CDR1 SGHKS, CDR2 YYEKEE (reference sequence). V was shortened by 0 bases and J by 1 base, with 5 bases between the two germline ends. This CDR3 has 14 residues.

The chain combines TRBV6-5 with TRBJ1-2, with TRBD1 as a possible D gene (6 bases). Deletions cut 3 bases from V and 4 bases from J, with 15 bases between. This CDR3 comprises 15 residues. Germline CDR1 MNHEY, CDR2 SVGAGI. The CDR3 sequence is CASSYEGGRLYGYTF. In DNA, the CDR3 is TGTGCCAGCAGTTATGAAGGGGGTCGCCTCTATGGCTACACCTTC.